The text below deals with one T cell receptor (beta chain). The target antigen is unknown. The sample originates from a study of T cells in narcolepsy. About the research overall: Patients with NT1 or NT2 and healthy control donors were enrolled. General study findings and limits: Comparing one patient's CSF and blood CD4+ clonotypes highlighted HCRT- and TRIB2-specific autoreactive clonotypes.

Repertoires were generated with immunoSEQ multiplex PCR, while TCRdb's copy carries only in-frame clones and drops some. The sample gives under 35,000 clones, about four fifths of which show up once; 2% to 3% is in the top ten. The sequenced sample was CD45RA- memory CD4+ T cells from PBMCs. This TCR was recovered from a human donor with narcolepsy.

CDR3 protein: CASIFWTAPSSYNEQFF. Written as DNA, the CDR3 is TGTGCCAGCATCTTCTGGACGGCTCCGAGCTCCTACAATGAGCAGTTCTTC. This chain joins TRBV5-6 and TRBJ2-1; unclear D gene. Germline CDR1 reads SGHDT; CDR2 reads YYEEEE. This CDR3 comprises 17 residues. V was shortened by 6 bases and J by 0 bases, with 19 bases between the two germline ends.